The following is a TCR beta chain sequence with its context. Its antigen target is currently unknown. It has no much larger one-base neighbor in the sample; base qualities were not kept. These data come from a study of T cell responses to AZD1222 COVID-19 vaccine (dated by TCRdb to about 2021). Regarding the study in general: TCR sequencing covered roughly 230 trial participants: 207 given two doses of AZD1222 and 26 given two doses of MenACWY control vaccine. Trial participants were enrolled into age subgroups of 18-55, 56-69 and 70-plus years, which contained 148, 28 and 57 TCR-sequenced participants, respectively. The investigation overall reported the following: The vaccine-associated CD4 TCRs covered the entire spike protein, and the dominant responses fell in regions 160-218 and 743-854. Participants were mostly white British and included more females than males, and it was suggested by the authors that clonal diversity may have been underestimated. Reportedly, almost half of the unique spike-specific TCRs recognized epitopes lying outside the regions that are mutated in the B.1.351 and B.1.1.7 variants. Conclusions about previously exposed vaccinees are limited, since just a handful of AZD1222 recipients were seropositive for SARS-CoV-2 at baseline. Spike-specific TCR breadth and depth rose significantly after two AZD1222 doses compared with day 0 and with MenACWY recipients. Because no day 14 peak-response samples were available, repertoires were characterized only after the peak T cell response. The 56-69-year group was small, and its depth increase did not reach significance, likely because of low power.

The sample's time point label, in plain terms: about 28 days (+/-7) after the second vaccine dose. AZD1222 recipients given second doses at about 4 weeks or at about 12 weeks were pooled, since spike-specific TCR depth and breadth were not found to differ between the two schedules. The vaccinee samples were drawn from two UK trials, COV001 and COV002, one of which was a single-blind randomized controlled phase 2/3 trial testing AZD1222 (ChAdOx1 nCoV-19) in healthy adults. Trial participant PBMC samples were collected at day 0 and day 28 after the second dose for TCRbeta chain sequencing. The CDR3 regions of human TCRbeta chains were analyzed by immunosequencing. For the original study's pipeline: TCRs in the repertoires were matched against a reference library of SARS-CoV-2-specific TCRs that had been generated with the MIRA antigen-specificity platform. Breadth was defined as the fraction of unique TCRs that were SARS-CoV-2-associated. Depth was defined as the fraction of total T cells that were SARS-CoV-2-associated. Using the MIRA data, each spike-specific TCR was mapped to the spike region that the TCR reacts to and placed in a CD4 or CD8 class. Log10-transformed breadth and depth values were compared by one-way ANOVA with Sidak's multiple comparisons tests. This is the immuneACCESS table as TCRdb keeps it, with only in-frame sequences that have V and J called. A part of the clones is gone; compared with another copy, unresolved V genes explain less than half, and the rest is unexplained. From that table come the V and J calls and clone size; the DNA was used to work out D and trimming. This sample comprises approximately 160,000 clones, roughly 92% of them detected only once. Of the sample, 4% to 5.5% falls within the top ten clones.

V was cut back by 1 base and J by 7 bases, leaving a gap of 10 bases between them. From the cysteine through the phenylalanine, the CDR3 covers 13 amino acids. Kept here is only the CDR3 DNA, which spans 39 bases and is read in frame from base 1. Per the germline V gene (reference sequence), LNHDA is the CDR1 and SQIVND is the CDR2. This sequence uses TRBV19 and TRBJ1-1; the D gene cannot be resolved reliably. The clonotype originates from an adult who received the AZD1222 COVID-19 vaccine. The sequences come from peripheral blood, collected 28 days after the second AZD1222 dose. The sequenced DNA: TGTGCCAGTAGTATAGGTCGGGAGGGTGAAGCTTTCTTT. The encoded protein is CASSIGREGEAFF.